These 20 T cell receptor beta chains were sequenced from one sample in a study of CD8 T cells in Susac syndrome. After extraction with the RNeasy kit, about 0.5 to 1 ug of the RNA was reverse transcribed using random hexamers. TCRdb re-called the immunoSEQ multiplex PCR reads through MiXCR, storing one row per CDR3 protein. The sample records 130,000 or so distinct CDR3 sequences, roughly 80% being singletons. The sequenced sample was CD8+ T cells from PBMCs. The origin of the receptors is a human donor with multiple sclerosis.

The J gene is TRBJ1-6, the V gene TRBV13, with unresolved D. CDR3 length equals 15 residues. The ends were cut back, 0 bases at V and 12 bases at J, with 15 bases in the middle. Germline CDR1 reads PRHDT; CDR2 reads FYEKMQ (reference sequence). The DNA for the CDR3 is TGTGCCAGCAGCTTAGGCCTAGGACTCGCCATACCCCTCCACTTT. Its translation: CASSLGLGLAIPLHF.

This CDR3 is CASRKLAGGRETQYF. DNA of the CDR3: TGTGCCAGCAGGAAACTAGCGGGGGGCCGGGAGACCCAGTACTTC. The chain joins TRBV2 to TRBJ2-5; the match to TRBD2 covers 12 bases. V lost 6 bases and J lost 5; bases outside the gene matches: 7. CDR3 size: 15 residues. In germline, CDR1 is SNHLY, CDR2 FYNNEI.

The rearrangement links TRBV27 to TRBJ1-2, with D unclear. Trimming removed 2 bases from V and 2 bases from J, with 6 bases in between. Germline values: CDR1 MNHEY, CDR2 SMNVEV (reference sequence). The CDR3 runs to 13 residues. CDR3 residues: CASSLNNNYGYTF. CDR3 nucleotide sequence: TGTGCCAGCAGTTTAAACAACAACTATGGCTACACCTTC.

The CDR3 nucleotides are TGCGCCAGCAGCCAAGATAGGTGGGGGAGGTTTTATGAGCAGTTCTTC. Its protein product is CASSQDRWGRFYEQFF. J is TRBJ2-1 and V is TRBV4-3; TRBD2 might be the D (6 bases). The germline V and J ends were trimmed by 0 bases and 8 bases, with 17 bases remaining between them. The CDR3 sequence is 16 residues long. Germline CDR1 is LGHNA and CDR2 is YSLEER.

This clonotype has only one observation. V is TRBV7-9 and J is TRBJ1-2, with 9 bases aligning to TRBD1. CDR1 and CDR2 from the germline V gene are SEHNR and FQNEAQ (reference sequence). The CDR3 extends over 15 amino acids. J was trimmed by 7 bases and V by 0 bases; bases with no gene match: 6. The CDR3 nucleotides are TGTGCCAGCAGCTTAGCGCTGGGGACAGGGAGTGGCTACACCTTC. Translated: CASSLALGTGSGYTF.

The CDR3 spells CASGYPDRPDGYTF. For the CDR3, the DNA is TGTGCCAGCGGATACCCGGACAGACCGGATGGCTACACCTTC. The gene calls are TRBV6-1 and TRBJ1-2; D is possibly TRBD1 (6 bases). The germline CDR1 and CDR2 sequences are MNHNS and SASEGT. Trimming removed 8 bases at V and 6 bases at J, with 19 bases between. The CDR3 is 14 residues long.

V and J are TRBV4-1 and TRBJ1-3; 9 nucleotides match TRBD1. CDR3 length: 16 residues. V gave up 4 bases and J gave up 4 bases; unmatched junction bases: 8. CDR1 and CDR2 from the germline V gene are MGHRA and YSYEKL. CDR3 DNA: TGCGCCAGCAGCCCCCGCGGGACAGGGATAGGAAACACCATATATTTT. Translated, it gives CASSPRGTGIGNTIYF.

The CDR3: CASSLSLSYEQYF. The DNA of the CDR3 is TGTGCCAGCAGTTTATCTTTATCCTACGAGCAGTACTTC. The chain joins TRBV27 to TRBJ2-7; D unclear. The CDR3 covers 13 residues. Trimming removed 0 bases at V and 1 base at J, with 4 bases between. Germline V gives CDR1 MNHEY, CDR2 SMNVEV (reference sequence).

The chain recombines TRBV11-2 with TRBJ2-1; D is possibly TRBD2 (5 bases). The V gene lost 4 bases and the J gene lost 6 bases, with 10 bases spanning the gap. The CDR3 covers 13 residues. Germline V gives CDR1 SGHAT, CDR2 FQNNGV. The CDR3 loop reads CASSYLASNEQFF. The CDR3 nucleotides read TGTGCCAGCAGCTACCTAGCCAGCAATGAGCAGTTCTTC.

The CDR3 region has the DNA TGTGCCAGCAGTGATCCTAAGGGTCGGGAAGAGACCCAGTACTTC. Its protein product is CASSDPKGREETQYF. The chain recombines TRBV12-3 or TRBV12-4 with TRBJ2-5; D gene ambiguous. The CDR3 loop spans 15 amino acids. V dropped 5 bases and J dropped 3 bases, with 16 bases sitting between them.

This clonotype was found a few times. The chain carries TRBV5-8 and TRBJ1-5; 7 nucleotides align to TRBD1. J lost 4 bases, V lost 3 bases, and 10 bases had no gene match. The length of the CDR3 is 16 residues. Germline V CDR1 and CDR2: SGHTS, YDEGEE. The CDR3 nucleotides are TGTGCCAGCAGCTCGTTCTACAGGGGTACGAATCAGCCCCAGCATTTT. This gives the protein CASSSFYRGTNQPQHF.

V usage is TRBV7-9 and J usage is TRBJ2-3; D is undetermined. Germline lookup yields CDR1 SEHNR and CDR2 FQNEAQ (reference sequence). Trimming took off 6 bases at V and 2 bases at J, with 21 bases between the two ends. The length of the CDR3 is 17 residues. The CDR3 sequence is CASSHRHIGPLTDTQYF. The CDR3 DNA sequence: TGTGCCAGCAGTCATCGACATATCGGACCTCTCACAGATACGCAGTATTTT.

The V call is TRBV6-1, the J call TRBJ2-6; D is possibly TRBD1 (6 bases). This CDR3 has 18 amino acids. Germline lookup yields CDR1 MNHNS and CDR2 SASEGT. With 5 bases removed from V and 1 base from J, the gap between germline ends came to 18 bases. The CDR3 DNA sequence: TGTGCCAGCAGTATAACAGGGTTTGAAACTTCTGGGGCCAACGTCCTGACTTTC. This sequence encodes CASSITGFETSGANVLTF.

This rearrangement joins TRBV4-1 to TRBJ2-2, with 11 nucleotides matching TRBD2. Germline trimming cut 3 bases from V and 5 bases from J; bases unmatched to any gene: 8. The CDR3 runs 17 residues. The V gene's germline CDR1 is MGHRA and CDR2 YSYEKL. The CDR3 DNA reads TGCGCCAGCAGCCAGGACCGACTAGCGGGACTAACCGGGGAGCTGTTTTTT. As protein: CASSQDRLAGLTGELFF.

The chain uses TRBV6-1 and TRBJ2-7; possibly TRBD1 for D (6 bases). The ends were cut back, 7 bases at V and 2 bases at J, with 21 bases in the middle. The CDR3 length is 16 residues. Per the germline V gene, CDR1 is MNHNS and CDR2 is SASEGT. The CDR3 region has the DNA TGTGCCAGCACGAGCGTGACAGGACCATTCCCCTACGAGCAGTACTTC. Its translation is CASTSVTGPFPYEQYF.

The rearrangement joins TRBV6-1 to TRBJ1-2; a possible D gene is TRBD1 (6 bases). The germline V gene has CDR1 MNHNS and CDR2 SASEGT. Trimming cost V 5 bases and J 5 bases, with 18 bases left between them. The CDR3 runs to 15 residues. CDR3 amino acids: CASSHQRTDLYGYTF. CDR3 coding DNA: TGTGCCAGCAGTCACCAGAGGACAGACCTTTATGGCTACACCTTC.

The chain couples TRBV19 to TRBJ1-1, with 7 bases matching TRBD1. Looked up from germline, CDR1 is LNHDA and CDR2 is SQIVND (reference sequence). V trimming: 7 bases; J trimming: 3 bases; junction bases outside the gene matches: 2. The CDR3 length is 12 residues. CDR3 sequence reads: CASTTGDTEAFF. CDR3 nucleotides: TGTGCCAGTACAACAGGGGACACTGAAGCTTTCTTT. Full variable domain (rest looked up from reference TRBV19 and TRBJ1-1): DGGITQSPKYLFRKEGQNVTLSCEQNLNHDAMYWYRQDPGQGLRLIYYSQIVNDFQKGDIAEGYSVSREKKESFPLTVTSAQKNPTAFYLCASTTGDTEAFFGQGTRLTVV.

The rearrangement links TRBV7-9 to TRBJ2-3; D not certain. The CDR3 is 16 residues long. Germline CDR1 reads SEHNR; CDR2 reads FQNEAQ (reference sequence). Trimming removed 5 bases at V and 7 bases at J, with 22 bases between. CDR3 residues: CASSDNAAALLNTQYF. CDR3 nucleotide sequence: TGTGCCAGCAGCGACAACGCGGCCGCCCTTCTCAATACGCAGTATTTT.

The J gene is TRBJ1-4, the V gene TRBV9, with D perhaps matching TRBD1 (6 bases). Germline V gene data show CDR1 as SGDLS and CDR2 as YYNGEE. The CDR3 spans 16 residues. V lost 3 bases and J lost 7, with 19 bases in between. CDR3 loop: CASSADRMGRSEKLFF. The CDR3 DNA follows: TGTGCCAGCAGCGCCGACAGGATGGGCCGTTCTGAAAAACTGTTTTTT.

The rearrangement joins TRBV3-1 to TRBJ1-1; 8 nucleotides match TRBD1. J gave up 0 bases and V 1 base, and 4 bases lay outside the gene matches. This CDR3 is 16 amino acids long. Germline assignment: CDR1 LGHDT and CDR2 YNNKEL (reference sequence). The CDR3 sequence is CASSQGRDRMNTEAFF. The CDR3 nucleotides are TGTGCCAGCAGCCAAGGCCGGGACAGGATGAACACTGAAGCTTTCTTT.